This T cell receptor beta chain was identified in a study of cytomegalovirus exposure and HLA in healthy donors. Study conclusions and caveats: An analysis was carried out at a later point. It showed that HLA-associated TCR beta chains were more clonally expanded than equally common non-associated chains. Confirmation in vitro established that three CMV-associated chains were specific for CMV antigens.

This CDR3 spans 16 amino acids. Unmatched junction bases numbered 10, after V lost 3 bases and J lost 9 bases. Per the germline V gene, CDR1 is SGHVS and CDR2 is FNYEAQ. For this clone: Its antigen is not known.

PCR used 60 Vbeta primers and 13 Jbeta primers. Here immunoSEQ multiplex PCR was the method, and the copy in TCRdb shows in-frame clones only, minus some. There are about 160,000 clones in the sample; roughly three quarters occur only once, and roughly 3.4% lies in the top ten. Nominal health characterized the donors when sampled, though unrecorded immune exposures were likely. Investigators did not record CMV serostatus for this donor. The chain recombines TRBV7-6 with TRBJ2-1, with 11 nucleotides matching TRBD2. The source of this sequence is a human donor in good health. What was sequenced was PBMCs. CDR3 sequence (DNA): TGTGCCAGCAGCTTGGTATTAGCGGGGGGGCTAGGTGAGCAGTTCTTC. It is translated as CASSLVLAGGLGEQFF.